This T cell receptor (beta chain) is drawn from a study of blood T cell repertoires in COVID-19. Study overall: Material from acute and convalescent COVID-19 was sourced from the United States, Italy and Spain. Nucleic acid was either cDNA or gDNA, and it came from T cells, B-cell-depleted T cells, or PBMCs.

Germline V gene data show CDR1 as KGHSH and CDR2 as LQKENI. The length of the CDR3 is 17 residues. Trimming at V came to 0 bases and at J to 6 bases, leaving 7 bases not matched to a gene. Seattle patient enrollment occurred during active infection, with longitudinal follow-up thereafter. In the original analysis: Amplification of reference gene primers was used by the study to estimate nucleated cell counts. Repertoires were generated with immunoSEQ multiplex PCR, while TCRdb's copy carries only in-frame clones and drops some. Clonal size and the V and J genes are those of that table, whereas D and trimming came from the DNA. The sample includes 200,000 to 250,000 clones, approximately 85% of them seen just once. This clone was recorded only once.

Sample: peripheral blood. The receptor was isolated from a woman aged 70-85 years with COVID-19, enrolled during active disease. The chain recombines TRBV18 with TRBJ2-7; TRBD2 agrees at 14 bases. CDR3 amino acids: CASSPPSGTSGGREQYF. CDR3 DNA sequence: TGTGCCAGCTCACCACCGTCGGGGACTAGCGGGGGCCGCGAGCAGTACTTC.